The TCR beta chain under discussion was sequenced for a study of regulatory T cells in long-lasting Graves disease. Findings of the study overall: Not thyroid tissue but only peripheral blood was studied. Favored gene segments in persistent disease were TRBV28, TRBJ1-2 and TRBJ2-5.

Trimming removed 0 bases at V and 7 bases at J, with 8 bases between. The CDR3 has 14 residues. Germline V CDR1 and CDR2: SGHRS, YFSETQ. Sequencing libraries for TCR beta were prepared with iRepertoire HTBI primers and Arm-PCR of CDR3 regions. Each CDR3 protein gets one entry after TCRdb re-called the multiplex PCR reads with MiXCR. The table records about 400,000 distinct CDR3 sequences, approximately 16% of them present only once. In the case of this clonotype: Its antigen remains unknown.

Time point meaning: newly diagnosed GD, antithyroid drugs for less than 3 months. TCR sequences were obtained from RNA taken from PBMCs. Peripheral blood, roughly 9.2 milliliters per patient, was collected in EDTA tubes. These data were also filed under a second study, of T cells in Graves' hyperthyroidism and ophthalmopathy. That study reports: Ophthalmopathy was separated from stable hyperthyroidism by a 13 V-J model.

The chain joins TRBV5-1 to TRBJ1-6; D unclear. Sequenced here: peripheral blood mononuclear cells (PBMCs), sampled at new diagnosis, from a patient treated with antithyroid drugs. The sequence derives from a woman aged 40 to 55 with Graves disease. CDR3 sequence: CASSLEQKNSPLHF. The CDR3 bases are TGCGCCAGCAGCTTGGAACAGAAAAATTCACCCCTCCACTTT.